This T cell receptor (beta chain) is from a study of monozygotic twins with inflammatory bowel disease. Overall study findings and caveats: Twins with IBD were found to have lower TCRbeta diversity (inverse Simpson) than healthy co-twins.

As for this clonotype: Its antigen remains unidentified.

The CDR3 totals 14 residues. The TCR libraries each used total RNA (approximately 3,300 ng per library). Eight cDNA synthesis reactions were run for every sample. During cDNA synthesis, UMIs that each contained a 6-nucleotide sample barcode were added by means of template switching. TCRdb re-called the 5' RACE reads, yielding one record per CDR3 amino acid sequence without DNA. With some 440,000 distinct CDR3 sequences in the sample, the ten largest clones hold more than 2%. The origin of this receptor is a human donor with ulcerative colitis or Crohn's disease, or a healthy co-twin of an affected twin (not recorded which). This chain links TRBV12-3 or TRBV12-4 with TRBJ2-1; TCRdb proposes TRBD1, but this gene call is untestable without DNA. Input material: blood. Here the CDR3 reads CASSRDRTYNEQFF.